Following are 11 T cell receptor beta chains from one sample sequenced in a study of graft-versus-host responses after intestinal transplantation. TCRdb's copy holds only in-frame clones and misses some; the assay was immunoSEQ multiplex PCR. The sample holds tens of thousands of clones, around nine tenths seen once. Sequenced here: PBMCs, sampled 26 days after transplant. Receptor source: a human patient who received an intestinal transplant, so some T cells may come from the graft donor.

The gene calls are TRBV27 and TRBJ1-1; 7 bases agree with TRBD1. J gave up 7 bases and V 7 bases, and 9 bases lay outside the gene matches. Germline-derived CDR1 and CDR2 are MNHEY and SMNVEV (reference sequence). The CDR3 extends over 13 amino acids. DNA of the CDR3: TGTGCCAGCATCTCACAGGGGCCCATTGAAGCTTTCTTT. This gives the protein CASISQGPIEAFF.

Only a few counts were recorded for this clone. The CDR3 sequence is CASSSGTPYGYTF. In DNA, the CDR3 is TGTGCCAGCAGCTCCGGGACACCTTATGGCTACACCTTC. V and J are TRBV5-4 and TRBJ1-2; the D gene is possibly TRBD1 (6 bases). Germline assignment: CDR1 SGHNT and CDR2 YYREEE (reference sequence). CDR3 size: 13 residues. V lost 3 bases and J lost 5, with 11 bases in between.

V gene TRBV7-9 combines with J gene TRBJ2-4; TRBD1 matches at 7 bases. V lost 2 bases and J lost 4; bases outside the gene matches: 14. This CDR3 is built from 18 residues. Germline CDR1 SEHNR, CDR2 FQNEAQ (reference sequence). CDR3: CASSLIPNTGTAKNIQYF. Written as DNA, the CDR3 is TGTGCCAGCAGCTTAATCCCAAACACCGGGACAGCAAAAAACATTCAGTACTTC.

This sequence joins TRBV6-1 and TRBJ1-1; weak D call: TRBD1 (6 bases). The CDR3 spans 15 residues. V was shortened by 5 bases and J by 2 bases, with 15 bases between the two germline ends. Looked up from germline, CDR1 is MNHNS and CDR2 is SASEGT. DNA for the CDR3: TGTGCCAGCAGTCCCTGGGGGCTGACAAACACTGAAGCTTTCTTT. It yields the protein CASSPWGLTNTEAFF.

This clone came up a few times. This chain uses TRBV19 with TRBJ2-5; possible D gene TRBD2, 5 bases. This CDR3 comprises 16 residues. V was cut by 5 bases and J by 5 bases, with 21 bases left in between. Germline values: CDR1 LNHDA, CDR2 SQIVND (reference sequence). The CDR3 here is CASSAASALGYETQYF. The CDR3 nucleotides read TGTGCCAGTAGTGCCGCCTCGGCACTAGGTTACGAGACCCAGTACTTC.

This sequence joins TRBV7-2 and TRBJ1-3; D not certain. Germline loops: CDR1 SGHTA, CDR2 FQGNSA. This CDR3 is built from 16 residues. V lost 1 base and J 0 bases, leaving 10 bases between the germline ends. As DNA, the CDR3 is TGTGCCAGCAGCTTAGGCCCAGCGGGCTCTGGAAACACCATATATTTT. Its protein product is CASSLGPAGSGNTIYF.

The chain has TRBV28 and TRBJ2-7; 11 bases are a match to TRBD1. The CDR3 consists of 15 residues. CDR1 and CDR2 from the germline V gene are MDHEN and SYDVKM. The junction had 7 bases not matched to a gene; V was cut back by 7 bases and J by 2 bases. The CDR3 DNA reads TGTGCCAGCAACCCCCGGGACAGGGGGACCTACGAGCAGTACTTC. This encodes CASNPRDRGTYEQYF.

CDR3 sequence: CASSVPRSEQFF. The CDR3 coding sequence is TGTGCCAGCAGCGTCCCGCGGAGTGAGCAGTTCTTC. This sequence joins TRBV9 and TRBJ2-1; unclear D gene. Trimming took off 2 bases at V and 9 bases at J, with 9 bases between the two ends. The CDR3 runs 12 residues. The germline V gene has CDR1 SGDLS and CDR2 YYNGEE.

This clone was recorded once. The rearrangement joins TRBV27 to TRBJ2-3; 10 bases fit TRBD1. This CDR3 spans 17 amino acids. With V trimmed by 0 bases and J by 2 bases, 5 bases remained unmatched. Germline V gene lookup returns CDR1 MNHEY and CDR2 SMNVEV (reference sequence). CDR3: CASSLSVGQGDTDTQYF. The CDR3 DNA reads as TGTGCCAGCAGTTTATCAGTAGGACAGGGGGACACAGATACGCAGTATTTT.

On this clone: This specimen includes other DNA sequences encoding the same CDR3. The genes are TRBV5-1 and TRBJ1-5; D is unresolved. The germline V gene encodes CDR1 SGHRS and CDR2 YFSETQ. V dropped 0 bases and J dropped 5 bases, with 6 bases sitting between them. The CDR3 has 13 amino acids. The CDR3 DNA reads TGCGCCAGCAGCTTGGCCGGGGATCAGCCCCAGCATTTT. Amino acid sequence: CASSLAGDQPQHF.

The gene calls are TRBV12-5 and TRBJ2-7, with 9 positions matching TRBD1. V was pared by 5 bases and J by 1 base, with 9 bases of the junction left unmatched. From germline, CDR1 is LGHNT and CDR2 FRNRAP. The length of the CDR3 is 16 residues. The CDR3 bases are TGTGCTAGTGGTACCAAGGGACAGGGAACATCCTACGAGCAGTACGTC. Amino acids: CASGTKGQGTSYEQYV.